This paragraph reports one T cell receptor beta chain. Its antigen is unidentified. Germline-derived CDR1 and CDR2 are MNHNS and SASEGT. The CDR3 totals 13 residues. Trimming took off 0 bases at V and 11 bases at J, with 13 bases between the two ends. The donors, all healthy, were Caucasians living in Russia, aged 6 to 90. The data belong to a study of blood T cells in healthy people across ages. Study-wide points: Estimated diversity across one million T cells was deemed an underestimate.

Combining a sample-barcoded 5' primer with a J-beta primer mix, a second PCR ran for 7 to 11 cycles. From the 5' RACE reads, TCRdb called clonotypes with MiXCR, one entry per CDR3 protein. The sample lists over a million distinct CDR3 sequences, around 39% occurring once. The sample consisted of blood. The TCR comes from a woman between 18 and 29 years old in good health. The chain employs TRBV6-1 and TRBJ2-5; D gene uncertain. The CDR3 bases are TGTGCCAGCAGTGAAGCGTGGGTCACGGAGCAGTACTTC. Encoded protein: CASSEAWVTEQYF.